This T cell receptor (beta chain) was recorded in a study of post-analysis software for immune sequencing data. About the research overall: Courses of disease covered relapsing-remitting, secondary progressive and progressive-relapsing multiple sclerosis.

V was pared by 0 bases and J by 3 bases, with 2 bases of the junction left unmatched. CDR1 is SGHRS and CDR2 is YFSETQ in the germline V gene. The CDR3 has 14 amino acids. For this clonotype: Its antigen is undetermined.

Whole-study results and caveats: When compared against controls, multiple sclerosis patients showed significantly lower normalized Chao1 diversity. The study found TRBV5-6, TRBV5-1 and TRBV20-1 among roughly 5 TRBV segments more frequent in patients than controls.

Unique molecular identifiers were built into the TCR beta cDNA libraries. The yield from roughly 1 to 10 million T cells was roughly 500,000 cDNA molecules in total. From the PCR reads, TCRdb called clonotypes with MiXCR, one entry per CDR3 protein. Of approximately 660,000 distinct CDR3 sequences in the sample, approximately 60% are singletons; the top ten hold 10% to 12%. Specimen: blood. The V call is TRBV5-1, the J call TRBJ2-7; 8 bases match TRBD1. This TCR came from a girl aged 2 to 10 with multiple sclerosis. The CDR3 nucleotides are TGCGCCAGCAGCTTGGAGGACAGGGACTACGAGCAGTACTTC. Its protein is CASSLEDRDYEQYF.